The 19 T cell receptor beta chains in this list originate from one sample, sequenced in a study of blood T cell repertoires in COVID-19. Produced via immunoSEQ multiplex PCR; TCRdb's table is partial and in-frame only. This sample has around 100,000 clones, with roughly 80% found just once. Sequenced sample: peripheral blood. These receptors were collected from a human donor in a cohort sampled during active COVID-19.

The V gene is TRBV6-5, the J gene TRBJ1-1; tentative D call: TRBD1 (5 bases). This CDR3 is 14 amino acids long. Trimming removed 5 bases at V and 1 base at J, with 11 bases between. Germline V gives CDR1 MNHEY, CDR2 SVGAGI. The CDR3 DNA is TGTGCCAGCAGTCGCCCGACAGAGAACACTGAAGCTTTCTTT. Its translation: CASSRPTENTEAFF.

The V gene is TRBV18, the J gene TRBJ2-6; 7 bases agree with TRBD2. Germline CDR1 and CDR2: KGHSH and LQKENI. The CDR3 totals 20 residues. The trim removed 1 base at V and 0 bases at J, leaving 12 bases unmatched. The CDR3 DNA reads as TGTGCCAGCTCACCACTGAGTGTCACTAGCGCGCCCTCTGGGGCCAACGTCCTGACTTTC. This sequence encodes CASSPLSVTSAPSGANVLTF.

The chain combines TRBV25-1 with TRBJ1-2, with 12 bases that match TRBD1. After removal of 2 bases from V and 7 bases from J, the junction contained 8 bases not matched to a gene. Germline lookup yields CDR1 MGHDK and CDR2 SYGVNS. The CDR3 has 16 residues. The CDR3 here is CASSETGTGGAGGYTF. In DNA, the CDR3 is TGTGCCAGCAGTGAAACCGGGACAGGGGGCGCGGGTGGCTACACCTTC.

CDR3 residues: CASSPVGGINTEAFF. In DNA, the CDR3 is TGTGCCAGCTCACCGGTGGGAGGGATCAACACTGAAGCTTTCTTT. The chain is built from TRBV18 and TRBJ1-1; D is unclear. The CDR3 consists of 15 residues. V was pared by 3 bases and J by 2 bases, with 13 bases between. CDR1 KGHSH and CDR2 LQKENI come from the germline V gene.

The rearrangement joins TRBV6-2 or TRBV6-3 to TRBJ1-1, with D unclear. The CDR3 contains 14 residues. The germline V gene encodes CDR1 MNHEY and CDR2 SVGEGT. Trimming removed 3 bases from V and 2 bases from J, with 10 bases in between. CDR3 DNA sequence: TGTGCCAGCAGTTATGCGGGATCCAACACTGAAGCTTTCTTT. Translated, it gives CASSYAGSNTEAFF.

The genes are TRBV5-1 and TRBJ2-1, with 7 bases identical to TRBD1. Germline V gene lookup returns CDR1 SGHRS and CDR2 YFSETQ. Trimming at V came to 4 bases and at J to 4 bases, leaving 5 bases not matched to a gene. This CDR3 contains 14 residues. CDR3 nucleotide sequence: TGCGCCAGCAGCGCCGGGACAGCGTACAATGAGCAGTTCTTC. Its translation is CASSAGTAYNEQFF. Complete variable domain (other parts from reference TRBV5-1 and TRBJ2-1): KAGVTQTPRYLIKTRGQQVTLSCSPISGHRSVSWYQQTPGQGLQFLFEYFSETQRNKGNFPGRFSGRQFSNSRSEMNVSTLELGDSALYLCASSAGTAYNEQFFGPGTRLTVL.

The chain is built from TRBV7-9 and TRBJ2-4, with D possibly TRBD1 on 5 matching bases. The CDR3 runs to 15 residues. The V gene lost 6 bases and the J gene lost 0 bases, with 12 bases spanning the gap. Germline V gene lookup returns CDR1 SEHNR and CDR2 FQNEAQ (reference sequence). CDR3 in DNA: TGTGCCAGCAGGGGGCAGGACCTAGCCAAAAACATTCAGTACTTC. Protein product: CASRGQDLAKNIQYF. Drawing the rest from reference TRBV7-9 and TRBJ2-4, the complete variable domain is DTGVSQNPRHKITKRGQNVTFRCDPISEHNRLYWYRQTLGQGPEFLTYFQNEAQLEKSRLLSDRFSAERPKGSFSTLEIQRTEQGDSAMYLCASRGQDLAKNIQYFGAGTRLSVL.

The CDR3 sequence: CASSLAASGGNIQYF. The CDR3 DNA is TGCGCCAGCAGCTTAGCTGCAAGCGGGGGGAACATTCAGTACTTC. The chain links TRBV5-1 to TRBJ2-4, with TRBD2 identical over 9 bases. Trimming removed 2 bases from V and 7 bases from J; junction bases left unmatched: 7. CDR1 is SGHRS, CDR2 YFSETQ, per germline. The CDR3 covers 15 residues.

This chain uses TRBV27 with TRBJ1-3, with 9 nucleotides matching TRBD1. The CDR3 consists of 17 residues. V dropped 6 bases and J dropped 4; count of bases not matched to a gene: 13. Germline V gene sequence: CDR1 MNHEY, CDR2 SMNVEV (reference sequence). The chain's CDR3 is CASRLLGTGGAGNTIYF. DNA for the CDR3: TGTGCCAGCAGGCTGCTCGGTACAGGGGGCGCCGGAAACACCATATATTTT.

The chain uses TRBV14 and TRBJ2-7; 10 bases match TRBD1. The CDR3 has 16 residues. With V trimmed by 2 bases and J by 5 bases, 9 bases remained unmatched. Germline V gives CDR1 SGHDN, CDR2 FVKESK. The chain's CDR3 is CASSQFPTGQGHEQYF. The CDR3 DNA reads TGTGCCAGCAGCCAATTTCCGACGGGACAGGGGCACGAGCAGTACTTC.

The chain is built from TRBV7-9 and TRBJ1-1; D is perhaps TRBD1 (5 bases). Germline lookup yields CDR1 SEHNR and CDR2 FQNEAQ (reference sequence). V gave up 5 bases and J gave up 3 bases, with 19 bases separating them. The CDR3 totals 16 residues. CDR3 protein: CASSQRGGAKDTEAFF. In DNA form, the CDR3 reads TGTGCCAGCAGCCAAAGAGGAGGGGCTAAGGACACTGAAGCTTTCTTT.

The table lists this clone with a few counts. CDR3 protein: CASSSGQIDEKLFF. CDR3 coding DNA: TGCGCCAGCAGCTCAGGACAGATAGATGAAAAACTGTTTTTT. The chain has TRBV5-1 and TRBJ1-4; D may be TRBD1 (6 bases). CDR3 size: 14 residues. Looked up from germline, CDR1 is SGHRS and CDR2 is YFSETQ. V gave up 3 bases and J gave up 6 bases, with 12 bases separating them.

The V call is TRBV28, the J call TRBJ1-5; D may be TRBD1 (5 bases). This CDR3 contains 13 residues. Germline V CDR1 and CDR2: MDHEN, SYDVKM. V lost 5 bases, J lost 2 bases, and 7 bases lay in between. CDR3: CASSIRGNQPQHF. In DNA form, the CDR3 reads TGTGCCAGCAGTATCAGGGGCAATCAGCCCCAGCATTTT.

The chain combines TRBV6-2 or TRBV6-3 with TRBJ1-5, with unresolved D. The CDR3 contains 15 residues. Trimming stripped 3 bases from V and 0 bases from J, with 9 bases between. CDR1 and CDR2 from the germline V gene are MNHEY and SVGEGT. The CDR3 loop reads CASSYARNSNQPQHF. Written as DNA, the CDR3 is TGTGCCAGCAGTTATGCCAGAAATAGCAATCAGCCCCAGCATTTT.

The chain combines TRBV25-1 with TRBJ1-5; D unclear. The CDR3 is 13 residues long. CDR1 MGHDK and CDR2 SYGVNS come from the germline V gene. V shed 2 bases and J shed 6 bases, with 8 bases lying between them. CDR3 nucleotides: TGTGCCAGCAGTGAAACGGAGGTTCAGCCCCAGCATTTT. It translates to CASSETEVQPQHF.

This clone was observed once. The chain is built from TRBV3-1 (or the pseudogene TRBV3-2) and TRBJ1-2; weak D call: TRBD1 (5 bases). The CDR3 is made up of 13 amino acids. The V and J ends lost 4 bases and 7 bases respectively, with 13 bases between them. CDR1 is LGHDT and CDR2 is YNNKEL in the germline V gene (reference sequence). CDR3: CASSPRAGGGYTF. In DNA form, the CDR3 reads TGTGCCAGCAGCCCCCGGGCGGGGGGTGGCTACACCTTC.

V gene TRBV9 combines with J gene TRBJ2-2; tentative D call: TRBD1 (6 bases). Germline V gives CDR1 SGDLS, CDR2 YYNGEE. Trimming shortened V by 0 bases and J by 1 base, and 13 bases separated the two germline ends. The length of the CDR3 is 17 residues. CDR3 nucleotide sequence: TGTGCCAGCAGCGTAGGAGAGAGGGGGTGGAACACCGGGGAGCTGTTTTTT. This gives the protein CASSVGERGWNTGELFF. Full variable domain (outside the CDR3, taken from reference TRBV9 and TRBJ2-2): DSGVTQTPKHLITATGQRVTLRCSPRSGDLSVYWYQQSLDQGLQFLIQYYNGEERAKGNILERFSAQQFPDLHSELNLSSLELGDSALYFCASSVGERGWNTGELFFGEGSRLTVL.

This rearrangement joins TRBV15 to TRBJ2-3; weak D call: TRBD2 (6 bases). V was shortened by 1 base and J by 10 bases, with 9 bases between the two germline ends. Germline CDR1 LNHNV, CDR2 YYDKDF (reference sequence). There are 12 residues in the CDR3. Here the CDR3 reads CATSRVGGSQYF. In DNA form, the CDR3 reads TGTGCCACCAGCAGAGTCGGGGGTTCGCAGTATTTT.

This chain links TRBV7-9 with TRBJ2-1; 10 bases line up with TRBD2. V gave up 6 bases and J gave up 4 bases; unmatched junction bases: 15. Germline CDR1 and CDR2: SEHNR and FQNEAQ (reference sequence). The CDR3 is 18 residues long. The CDR3: CASSGPGLAGALYNEQFF. The CDR3 region has the DNA TGTGCCAGCAGTGGGCCGGGGCTAGCGGGGGCCCTATACAATGAGCAGTTCTTC.